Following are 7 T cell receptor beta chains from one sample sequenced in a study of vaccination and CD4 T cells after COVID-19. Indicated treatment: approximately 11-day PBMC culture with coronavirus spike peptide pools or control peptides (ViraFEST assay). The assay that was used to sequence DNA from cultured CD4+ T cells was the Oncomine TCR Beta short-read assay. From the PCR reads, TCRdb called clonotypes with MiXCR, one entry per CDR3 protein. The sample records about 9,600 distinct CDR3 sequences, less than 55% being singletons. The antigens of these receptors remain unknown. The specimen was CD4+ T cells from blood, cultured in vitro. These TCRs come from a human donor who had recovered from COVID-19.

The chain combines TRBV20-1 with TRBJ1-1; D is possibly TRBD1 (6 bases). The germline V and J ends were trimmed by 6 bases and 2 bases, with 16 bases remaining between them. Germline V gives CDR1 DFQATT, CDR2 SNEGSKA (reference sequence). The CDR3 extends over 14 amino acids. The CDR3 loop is CSAPPSGANTEAFF. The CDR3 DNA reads TGCAGTGCCCCACCATCGGGGGCAAACACTGAAGCTTTCTTT.

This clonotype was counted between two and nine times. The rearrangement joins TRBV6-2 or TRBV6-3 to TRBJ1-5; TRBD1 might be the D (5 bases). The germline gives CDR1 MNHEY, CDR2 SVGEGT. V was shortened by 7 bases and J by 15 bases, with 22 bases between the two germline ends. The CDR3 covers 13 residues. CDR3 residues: CASNQPGRASWHF. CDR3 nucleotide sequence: TGTGCCAGCAACCAACCGGGGCGAGCCTCCTGGCATTTT.

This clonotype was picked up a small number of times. The CDR3 DNA follows: TGTGCCAGCAGTTTCGGGGTCCGCCGGAATGGCTACACCTTC. It specifies CASSFGVRRNGYTF. J is TRBJ1-2 and V is TRBV25-1; D gene uncertain. The CDR3 length is 14 residues. CDR1 MGHDK and CDR2 SYGVNS come from the germline V gene. V gave up 5 bases and J gave up 6 bases, with 16 bases separating them.

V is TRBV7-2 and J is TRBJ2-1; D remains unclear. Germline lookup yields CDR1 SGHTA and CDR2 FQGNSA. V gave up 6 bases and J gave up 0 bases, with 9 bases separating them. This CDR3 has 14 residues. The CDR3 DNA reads TGTGCCAGCAGTGGGCCTTTCTCCTACAATGAGCAGTTCTTC. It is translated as CASSGPFSYNEQFF.

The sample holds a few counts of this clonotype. CDR3 DNA sequence: TGCAGTGCTGCGGAGATCTATGGCTACACCTTC. It specifies CSAAEIYGYTF. The genes are TRBV20-1 and TRBJ1-2; D not resolved. Deletions cut 5 bases from V and 4 bases from J, with 8 bases between. The CDR3 totals 11 residues. Germline lookup yields CDR1 DFQATT and CDR2 SNEGSKA (reference sequence).

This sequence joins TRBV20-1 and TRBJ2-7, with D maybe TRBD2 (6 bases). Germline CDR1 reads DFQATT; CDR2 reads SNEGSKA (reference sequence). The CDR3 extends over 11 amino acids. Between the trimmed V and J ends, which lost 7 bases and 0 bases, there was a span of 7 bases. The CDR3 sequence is CSGGDSYEQYF. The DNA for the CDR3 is TGCAGTGGCGGGGACTCCTACGAGCAGTACTTC.

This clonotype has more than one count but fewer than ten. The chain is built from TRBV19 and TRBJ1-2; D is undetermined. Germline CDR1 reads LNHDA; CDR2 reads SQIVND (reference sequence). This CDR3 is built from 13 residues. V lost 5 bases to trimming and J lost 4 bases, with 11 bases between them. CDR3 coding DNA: TGTGCCAGTAGTCCGCCGGCGATCTATGGCTACACCTTC. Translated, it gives CASSPPAIYGYTF.